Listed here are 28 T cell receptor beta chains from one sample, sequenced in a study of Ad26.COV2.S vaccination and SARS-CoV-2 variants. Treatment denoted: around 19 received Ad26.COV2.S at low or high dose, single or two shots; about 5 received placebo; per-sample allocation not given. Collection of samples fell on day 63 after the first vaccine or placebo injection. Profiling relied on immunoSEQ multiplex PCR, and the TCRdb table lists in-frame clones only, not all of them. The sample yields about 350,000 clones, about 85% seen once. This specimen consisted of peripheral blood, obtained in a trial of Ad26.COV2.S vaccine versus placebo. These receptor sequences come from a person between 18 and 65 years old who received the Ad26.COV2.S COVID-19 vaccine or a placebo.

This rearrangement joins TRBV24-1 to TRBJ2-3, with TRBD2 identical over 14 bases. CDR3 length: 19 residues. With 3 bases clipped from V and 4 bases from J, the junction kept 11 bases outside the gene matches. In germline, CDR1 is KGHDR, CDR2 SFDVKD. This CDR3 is CATSDPGGGLAGVADTQYF. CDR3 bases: TGTGCCACCAGTGATCCCGGGGGGGGACTAGCGGGAGTAGCAGATACGCAGTATTTT.

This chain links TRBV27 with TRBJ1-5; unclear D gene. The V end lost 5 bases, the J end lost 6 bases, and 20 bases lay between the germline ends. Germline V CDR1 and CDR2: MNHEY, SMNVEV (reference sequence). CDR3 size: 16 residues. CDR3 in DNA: TGTGCCAGCAGTCCGACCGGAGGTGTTGCGAGTCAGCCCCAGCATTTT. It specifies CASSPTGGVASQPQHF.

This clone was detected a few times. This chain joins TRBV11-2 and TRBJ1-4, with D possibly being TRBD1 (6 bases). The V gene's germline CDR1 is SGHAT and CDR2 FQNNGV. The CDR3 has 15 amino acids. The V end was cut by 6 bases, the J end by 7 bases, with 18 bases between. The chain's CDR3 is CASRSWGAKLEKLFF. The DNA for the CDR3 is TGTGCCAGCAGGTCGTGGGGGGCAAAACTTGAAAAACTGTTTTTT.

CDR3 in amino acids: CASSRRPGRSTEAFF. As DNA, the CDR3 is TGTGCCAGTAGTCGCCGTCCAGGGCGTTCGACTGAAGCTTTCTTT. The genes are TRBV19 and TRBJ1-1; D might be TRBD1 (5 bases). Between the trimmed V and J ends, which lost 5 bases and 5 bases, there was a span of 18 bases. CDR1 LNHDA and CDR2 SQIVND come from the germline V gene (reference sequence). This CDR3 has 15 amino acids. Full variable domain (missing parts from reference TRBV19 and TRBJ1-1): DGGITQSPKYLFRKEGQNVTLSCEQNLNHDAMYWYRQDPGQGLRLIYYSQIVNDFQKGDIAEGYSVSREKKESFPLTVTSAQKNPTAFYLCASSRRPGRSTEAFFGQGTRLTVV.

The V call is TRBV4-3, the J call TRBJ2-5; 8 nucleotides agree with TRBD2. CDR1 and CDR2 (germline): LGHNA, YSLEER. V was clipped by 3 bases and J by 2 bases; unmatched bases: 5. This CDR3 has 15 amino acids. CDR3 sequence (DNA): TGCGCCAGCAGCCATGATAGCGGGGTACAAGAGACCCAGTACTTC. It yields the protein CASSHDSGVQETQYF.

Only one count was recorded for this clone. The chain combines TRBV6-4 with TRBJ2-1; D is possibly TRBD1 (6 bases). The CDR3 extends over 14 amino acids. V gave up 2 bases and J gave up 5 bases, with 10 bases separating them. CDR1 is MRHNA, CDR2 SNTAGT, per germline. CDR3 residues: CASSDGNRDNEQFF. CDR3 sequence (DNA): TGTGCCAGCAGTGACGGGAACAGGGACAATGAGCAGTTCTTC.

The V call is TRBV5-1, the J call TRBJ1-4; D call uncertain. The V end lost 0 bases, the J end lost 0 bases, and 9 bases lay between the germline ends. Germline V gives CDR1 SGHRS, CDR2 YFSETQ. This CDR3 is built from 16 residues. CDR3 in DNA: TGCGCCAGCAGCTTGGCAGGATACTCAACTAATGAAAAACTGTTTTTT. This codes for CASSLAGYSTNEKLFF.

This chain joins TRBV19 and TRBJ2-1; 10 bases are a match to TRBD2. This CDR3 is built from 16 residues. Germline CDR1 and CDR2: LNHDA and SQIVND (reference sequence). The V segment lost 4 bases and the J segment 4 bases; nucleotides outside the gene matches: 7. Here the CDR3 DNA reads TGTGCCAGTAGTACACAATTAGCGGGGGGATACAATGAGCAGTTCTTC. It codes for CASSTQLAGGYNEQFF. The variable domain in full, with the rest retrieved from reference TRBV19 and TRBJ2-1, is DGGITQSPKYLFRKEGQNVTLSCEQNLNHDAMYWYRQDPGQGLRLIYYSQIVNDFQKGDIAEGYSVSREKKESFPLTVTSAQKNPTAFYLCASSTQLAGGYNEQFFGPGTRLTVL.

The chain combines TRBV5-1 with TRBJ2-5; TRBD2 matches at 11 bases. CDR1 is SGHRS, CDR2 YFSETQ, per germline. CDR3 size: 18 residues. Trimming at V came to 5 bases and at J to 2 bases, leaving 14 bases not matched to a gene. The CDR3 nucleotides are TGCGCCAGCAGATCCGGGACTAGCGGCCTTCCGCGGCAAGAGACCCAGTACTTC. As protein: CASRSGTSGLPRQETQYF.

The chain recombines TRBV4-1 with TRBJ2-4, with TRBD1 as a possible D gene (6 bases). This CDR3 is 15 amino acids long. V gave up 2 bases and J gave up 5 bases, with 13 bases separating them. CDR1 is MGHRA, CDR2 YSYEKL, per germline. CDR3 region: CASSQSYRDQNIQYF. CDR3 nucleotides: TGCGCCAGCAGCCAATCCTACAGGGACCAAAACATTCAGTACTTC.

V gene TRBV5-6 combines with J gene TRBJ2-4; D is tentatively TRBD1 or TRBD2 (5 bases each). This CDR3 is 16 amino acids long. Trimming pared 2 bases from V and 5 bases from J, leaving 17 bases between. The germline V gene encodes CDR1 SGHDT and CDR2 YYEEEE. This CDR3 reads CASSFERDVSENIQYF. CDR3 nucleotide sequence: TGTGCCAGCAGCTTTGAGAGGGACGTGAGCGAAAACATTCAGTACTTC. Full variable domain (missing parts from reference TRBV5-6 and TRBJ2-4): DAGVTQSPTHLIKTRGQQVTLRCSPKSGHDTVSWYQQALGQGPQFIFQYYEEEERQRGNFPDRFSGHQFPNYSSELNVNALLLGDSALYLCASSFERDVSENIQYFGAGTRLSVL.

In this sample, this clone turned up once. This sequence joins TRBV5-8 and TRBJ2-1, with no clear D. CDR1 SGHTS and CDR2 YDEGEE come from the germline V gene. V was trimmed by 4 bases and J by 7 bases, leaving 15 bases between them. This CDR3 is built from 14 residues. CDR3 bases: TGTGCCAGCAGCCCCCGGGCGTCTAGTAATGAGCAGTTCTTC. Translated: CASSPRASSNEQFF.

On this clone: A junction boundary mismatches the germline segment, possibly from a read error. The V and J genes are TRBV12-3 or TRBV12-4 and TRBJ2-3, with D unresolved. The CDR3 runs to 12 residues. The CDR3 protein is CASSWGTDSQYF. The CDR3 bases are TGTGCCAGCAGTTGGGGTACAGATTCGCAGTATTTT.

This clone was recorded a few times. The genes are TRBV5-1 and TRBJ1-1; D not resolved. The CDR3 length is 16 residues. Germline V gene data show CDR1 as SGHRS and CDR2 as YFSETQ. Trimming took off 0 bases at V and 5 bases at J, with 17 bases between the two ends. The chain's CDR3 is CASSLAGLGIVTEAFF. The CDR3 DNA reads TGCGCCAGCAGCTTGGCCGGGCTGGGGATTGTAACTGAAGCTTTCTTT.

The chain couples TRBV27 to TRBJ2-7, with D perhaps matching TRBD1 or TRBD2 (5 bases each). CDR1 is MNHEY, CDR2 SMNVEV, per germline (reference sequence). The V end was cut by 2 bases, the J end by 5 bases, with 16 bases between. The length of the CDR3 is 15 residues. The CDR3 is CASSLRQGEIHEQYF. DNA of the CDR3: TGTGCCAGCAGTTTAAGGCAGGGAGAGATCCACGAGCAGTACTTC.

The DNA of the CDR3 is TGTGCCAGCAGCTTACTCGGAGAGAAAACTGAAGCTTTCTTT. Protein product: CASSLLGEKTEAFF. This chain joins TRBV7-2 and TRBJ1-1; D is uncertain. CDR1 is SGHTA, CDR2 FQGNSA, per germline. Between the trimmed V and J ends, which lost 2 bases and 5 bases, there was a span of 12 bases. This CDR3 comprises 14 residues. Combining the CDR3 with reference TRBV7-2 and TRBJ1-1 gives the whole variable domain GAGVSQSPSNKVTEKGKDVELRCDPISGHTALYWYRQSLGQGLEFLIYFQGNSAPDKSGLPSDRFSAERTGGSVSTLTIQRTQQEDSAVYLCASSLLGEKTEAFFGQGTRLTVV.

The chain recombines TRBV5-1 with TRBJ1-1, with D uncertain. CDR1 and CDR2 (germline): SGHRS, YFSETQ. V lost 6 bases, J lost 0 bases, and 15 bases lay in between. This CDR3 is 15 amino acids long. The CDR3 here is CASTRLAAMNTEAFF. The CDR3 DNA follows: TGCGCCAGCACTAGATTGGCAGCCATGAACACTGAAGCTTTCTTT.

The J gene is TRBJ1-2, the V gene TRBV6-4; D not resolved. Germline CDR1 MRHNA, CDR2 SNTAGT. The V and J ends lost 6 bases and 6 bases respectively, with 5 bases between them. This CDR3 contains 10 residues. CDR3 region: CASRGDGYTF. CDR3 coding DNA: TGTGCCAGCAGGGGAGATGGCTACACCTTC.

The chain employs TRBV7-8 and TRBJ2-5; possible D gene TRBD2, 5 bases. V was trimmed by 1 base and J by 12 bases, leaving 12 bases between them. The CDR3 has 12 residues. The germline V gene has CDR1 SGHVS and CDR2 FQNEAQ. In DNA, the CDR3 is TGTGCCAGCAGCTTAGTTTCGGGGTATGAGTACTTC. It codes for CASSLVSGYEYF.

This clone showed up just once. The DNA of the CDR3 is TGTGCCAGCAGCCCCCTAGCGGGGTCGCTAGGGACCCAGTACTTC. Its protein product is CASSPLAGSLGTQYF. This chain uses TRBV11-2 with TRBJ2-5; 9 bases line up with TRBD2. The CDR3 is 15 residues long. The V segment lost 5 bases and the J segment 7 bases; nucleotides outside the gene matches: 11. Looked up from germline, CDR1 is SGHAT and CDR2 is FQNNGV. The full variable domain, its missing parts supplied by reference TRBV11-2 and TRBJ2-5, is EAGVAQSPRYKIIEKRQSVAFWCNPISGHATLYWYQQILGQGPKLLIQFQNNGVVDDSQLPKDRFSAERLKGVDSTLKIQPAKLEDSAVYLCASSPLAGSLGTQYFGPGTRLLVL.

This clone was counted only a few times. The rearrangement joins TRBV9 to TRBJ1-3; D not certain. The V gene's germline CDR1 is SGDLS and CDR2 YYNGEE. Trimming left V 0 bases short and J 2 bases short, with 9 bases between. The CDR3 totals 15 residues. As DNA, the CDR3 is TGTGCCAGCAGCGTAGGCGGGGTAACTGGAAACACCATATATTTT. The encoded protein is CASSVGGVTGNTIYF.

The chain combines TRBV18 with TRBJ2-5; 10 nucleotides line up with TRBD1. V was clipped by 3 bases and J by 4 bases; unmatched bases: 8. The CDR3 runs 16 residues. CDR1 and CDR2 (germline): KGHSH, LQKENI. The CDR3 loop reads CASSPPTGGAAETQYF. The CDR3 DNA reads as TGTGCCAGCTCACCCCCGACAGGGGGCGCAGCAGAGACCCAGTACTTC.

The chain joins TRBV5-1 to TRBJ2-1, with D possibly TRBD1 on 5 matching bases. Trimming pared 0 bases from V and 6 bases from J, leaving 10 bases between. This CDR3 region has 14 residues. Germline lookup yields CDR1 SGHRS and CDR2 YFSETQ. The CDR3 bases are TGCGCCAGCAGCTTGGACCAGGGCCTCAATGAGCAGTTCTTC. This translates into CASSLDQGLNEQFF. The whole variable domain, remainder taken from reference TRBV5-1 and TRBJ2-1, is KAGVTQTPRYLIKTRGQQVTLSCSPISGHRSVSWYQQTPGQGLQFLFEYFSETQRNKGNFPGRFSGRQFSNSRSEMNVSTLELGDSALYLCASSLDQGLNEQFFGPGTRLTVL.

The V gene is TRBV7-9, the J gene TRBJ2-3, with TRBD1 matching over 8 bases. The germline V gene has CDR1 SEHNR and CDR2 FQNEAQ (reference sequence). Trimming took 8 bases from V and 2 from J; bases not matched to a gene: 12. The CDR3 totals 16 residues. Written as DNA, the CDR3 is TGTGCCAGCTCCCCTTCCCCAGGGGGCCACACAGATACGCAGTATTTT. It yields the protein CASSPSPGGHTDTQYF.

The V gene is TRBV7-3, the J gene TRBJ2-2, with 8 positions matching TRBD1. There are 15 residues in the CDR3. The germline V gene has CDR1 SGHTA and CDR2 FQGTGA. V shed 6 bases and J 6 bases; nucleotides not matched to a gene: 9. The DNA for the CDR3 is TGTGCCAGCAGATACACAGGGGGAAAGGCCGGGGAGCTGTTTTTT. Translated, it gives CASRYTGGKAGELFF.

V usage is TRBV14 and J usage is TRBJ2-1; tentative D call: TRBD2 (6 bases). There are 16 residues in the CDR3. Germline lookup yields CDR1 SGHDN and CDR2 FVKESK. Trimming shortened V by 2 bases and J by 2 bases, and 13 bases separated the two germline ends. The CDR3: CASSQTGTRAYNEQFF. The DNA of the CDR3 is TGTGCCAGCAGCCAAACCGGGACTCGGGCCTACAATGAGCAGTTCTTC. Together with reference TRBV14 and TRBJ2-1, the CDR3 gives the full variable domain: EAGVTQFPSHSVIEKGQTVTLRCDPISGHDNLYWYRRVMGKEIKFLLHFVKESKQDESGMPNNRFLAERTGGTYSTLKVQPAELEDSGVYFCASSQTGTRAYNEQFFGPGTRLTVL.

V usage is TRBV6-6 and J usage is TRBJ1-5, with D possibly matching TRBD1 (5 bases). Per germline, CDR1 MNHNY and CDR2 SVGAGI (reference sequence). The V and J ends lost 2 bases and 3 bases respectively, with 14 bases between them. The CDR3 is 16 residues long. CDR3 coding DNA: TGTGCCAGCAGTTACGTTTTAGGGGCTAACAATCAGCCCCAGCATTTT. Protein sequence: CASSYVLGANNQPQHF.

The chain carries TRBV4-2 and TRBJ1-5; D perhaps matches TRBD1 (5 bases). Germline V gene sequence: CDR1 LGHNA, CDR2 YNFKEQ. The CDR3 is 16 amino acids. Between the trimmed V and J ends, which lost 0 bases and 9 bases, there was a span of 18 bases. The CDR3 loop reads CASSQEIQVSQRPQHF. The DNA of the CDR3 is TGTGCCAGCAGCCAAGAGATACAGGTCTCCCAACGGCCCCAGCATTTT.